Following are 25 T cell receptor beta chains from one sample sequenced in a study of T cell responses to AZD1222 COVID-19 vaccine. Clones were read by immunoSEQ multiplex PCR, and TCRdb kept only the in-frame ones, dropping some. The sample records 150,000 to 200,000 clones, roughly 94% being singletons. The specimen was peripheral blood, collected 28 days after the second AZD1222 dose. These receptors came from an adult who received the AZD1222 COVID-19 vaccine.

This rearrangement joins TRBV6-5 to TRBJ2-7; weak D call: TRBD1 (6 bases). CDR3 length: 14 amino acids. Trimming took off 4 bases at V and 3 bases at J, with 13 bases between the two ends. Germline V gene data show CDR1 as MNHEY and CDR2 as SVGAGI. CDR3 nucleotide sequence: TGTGCCAGCAGTTTGGAAGGGGGAATCTACGAGCAGTACTTC. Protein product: CASSLEGGIYEQYF.

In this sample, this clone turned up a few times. The CDR3 DNA reads TGTGCCAGCAGCTTAAGCGGGAGGGCCACCGGGGAGCTGTTTTTT. As protein: CASSLSGRATGELFF. The rearrangement links TRBV7-8 to TRBJ2-2; 10 bases map to TRBD2. Germline lookup yields CDR1 SGHVS and CDR2 FQNEAQ. There are 15 residues in the CDR3. J lost 4 bases, V lost 2 bases, and 1 base had no gene match.

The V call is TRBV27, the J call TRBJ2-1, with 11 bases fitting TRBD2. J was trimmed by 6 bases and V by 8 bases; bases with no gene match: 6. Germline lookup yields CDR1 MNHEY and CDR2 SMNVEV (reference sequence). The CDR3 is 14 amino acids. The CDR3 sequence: CASHTSGSFNEQFF. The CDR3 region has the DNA TGTGCCAGCCATACTAGCGGGAGCTTCAATGAGCAGTTCTTC.

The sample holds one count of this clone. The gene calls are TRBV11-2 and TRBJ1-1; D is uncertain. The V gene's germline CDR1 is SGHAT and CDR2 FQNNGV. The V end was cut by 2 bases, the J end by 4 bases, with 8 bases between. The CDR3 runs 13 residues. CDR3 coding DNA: TGTGCCAGCAGCTTATTGCGTTCCACTGAAGCTTTCTTT. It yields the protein CASSLLRSTEAFF.

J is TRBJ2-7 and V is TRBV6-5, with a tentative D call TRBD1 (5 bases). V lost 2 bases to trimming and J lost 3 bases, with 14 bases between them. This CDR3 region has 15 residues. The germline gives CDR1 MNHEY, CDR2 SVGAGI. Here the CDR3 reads CASSYVAADSYEQYF. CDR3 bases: TGTGCCAGCAGTTACGTGGCCGCCGACAGCTACGAGCAGTACTTC.

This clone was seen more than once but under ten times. CDR3 sequence (DNA): TGTGCCAGCAGCCCACGAGGGGGCAACTATGGCTACACCTTC. This translates into CASSPRGGNYGYTF. The genes are TRBV7-8 and TRBJ1-2, with TRBD1 identical over 7 bases. Looked up from germline, CDR1 is SGHVS and CDR2 is FQNEAQ. V trimming: 5 bases; J trimming: 2 bases; junction bases outside the gene matches: 5. This CDR3 has 14 residues.

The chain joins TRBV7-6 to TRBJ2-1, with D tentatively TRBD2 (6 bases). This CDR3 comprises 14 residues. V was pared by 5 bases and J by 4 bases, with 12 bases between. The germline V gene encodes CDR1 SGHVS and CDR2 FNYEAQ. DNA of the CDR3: TGTGCCAGCAGCCCCTCGGGGACTTACAATGAGCAGTTCTTC. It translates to CASSPSGTYNEQFF.

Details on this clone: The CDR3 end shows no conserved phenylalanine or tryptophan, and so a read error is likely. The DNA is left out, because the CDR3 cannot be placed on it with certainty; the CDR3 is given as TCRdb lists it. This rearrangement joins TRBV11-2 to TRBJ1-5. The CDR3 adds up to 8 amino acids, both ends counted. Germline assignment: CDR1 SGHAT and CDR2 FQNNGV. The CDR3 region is CASSKRPK.

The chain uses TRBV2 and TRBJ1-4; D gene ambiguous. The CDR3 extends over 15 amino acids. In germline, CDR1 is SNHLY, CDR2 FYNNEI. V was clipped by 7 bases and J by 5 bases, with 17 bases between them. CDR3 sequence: CASTGSTVGNEKLFF. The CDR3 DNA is TGTGCCAGCACCGGCTCGACGGTAGGAAATGAAAAACTGTTTTTT.

The DNA of the CDR3 is TGTGCCACCGACTCACAGGGCGACGAGCAGTACTTC. Residues: CATDSQGDEQYF. V and J are TRBV6-5 and TRBJ2-7; a possible D gene is TRBD1 (6 bases). V was trimmed by 10 bases and J by 5 bases, leaving 15 bases between them. The germline V gene encodes CDR1 MNHEY and CDR2 SVGAGI. The CDR3 totals 12 residues.

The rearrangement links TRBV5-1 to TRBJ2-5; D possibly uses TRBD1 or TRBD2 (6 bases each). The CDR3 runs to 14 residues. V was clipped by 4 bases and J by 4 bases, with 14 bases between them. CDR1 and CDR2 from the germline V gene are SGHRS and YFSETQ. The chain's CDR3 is CASSQGGLGETQYF. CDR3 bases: TGCGCCAGCAGCCAAGGGGGACTCGGAGAGACCCAGTACTTC.

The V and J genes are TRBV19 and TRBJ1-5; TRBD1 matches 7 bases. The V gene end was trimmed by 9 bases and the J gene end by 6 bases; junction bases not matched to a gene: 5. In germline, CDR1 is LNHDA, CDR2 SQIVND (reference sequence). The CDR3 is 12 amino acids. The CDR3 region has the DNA TGTGCCAGCGAGACAGGGAGTCAGCCCCAGCATTTT. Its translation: CASETGSQPQHF.

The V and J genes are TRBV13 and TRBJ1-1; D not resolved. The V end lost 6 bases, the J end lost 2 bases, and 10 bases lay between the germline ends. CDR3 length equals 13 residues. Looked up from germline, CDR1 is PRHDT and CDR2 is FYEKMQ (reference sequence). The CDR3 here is CASSPGPNTEAFF. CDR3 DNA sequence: TGTGCCAGCAGTCCGGGCCCAAACACTGAAGCTTTCTTT.

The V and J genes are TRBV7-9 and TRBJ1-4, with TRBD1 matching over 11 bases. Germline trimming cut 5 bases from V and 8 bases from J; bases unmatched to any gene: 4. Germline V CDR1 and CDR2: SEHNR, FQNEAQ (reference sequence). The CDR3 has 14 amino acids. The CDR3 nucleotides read TGTGCCAGCAGCCTGGGGACAGGGGGGGAAAAACTGTTTTTT. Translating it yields CASSLGTGGEKLFF.

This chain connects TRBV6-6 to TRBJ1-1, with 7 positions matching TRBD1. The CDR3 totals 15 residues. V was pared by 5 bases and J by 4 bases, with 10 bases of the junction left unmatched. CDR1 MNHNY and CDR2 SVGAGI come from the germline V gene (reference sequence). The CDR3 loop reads CASSRRGGLSTEAFF. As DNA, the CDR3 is TGTGCCAGCAGTCGCAGGGGGGGTTTGAGCACTGAAGCTTTCTTT.

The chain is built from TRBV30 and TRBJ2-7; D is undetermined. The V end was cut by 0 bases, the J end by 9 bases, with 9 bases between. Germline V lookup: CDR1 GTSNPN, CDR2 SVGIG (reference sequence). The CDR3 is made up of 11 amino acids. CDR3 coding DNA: TGTGCCTGGAGTGTACTGTCTGGGCAGTACTTC. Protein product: CAWSVLSGQYF.

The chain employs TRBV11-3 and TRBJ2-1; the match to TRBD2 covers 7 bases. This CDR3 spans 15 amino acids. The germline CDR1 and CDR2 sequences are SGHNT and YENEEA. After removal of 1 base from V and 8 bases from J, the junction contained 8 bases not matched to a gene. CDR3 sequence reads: CASSLGGGRVDEQFF. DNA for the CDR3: TGTGCCAGCAGCTTAGGGGGCGGGAGAGTCGATGAGCAGTTCTTC.

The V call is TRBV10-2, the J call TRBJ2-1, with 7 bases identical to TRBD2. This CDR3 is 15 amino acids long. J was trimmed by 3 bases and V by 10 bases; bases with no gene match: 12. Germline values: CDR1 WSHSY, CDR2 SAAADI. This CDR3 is CAISGTASGYNEQFF. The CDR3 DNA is TGCGCCATCTCGGGGACGGCTAGCGGCTACAATGAGCAGTTCTTC.

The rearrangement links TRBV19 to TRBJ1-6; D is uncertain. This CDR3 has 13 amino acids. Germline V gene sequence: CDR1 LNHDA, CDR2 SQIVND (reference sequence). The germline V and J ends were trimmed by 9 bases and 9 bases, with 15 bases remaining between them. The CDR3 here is CASSPGLGSPLHF. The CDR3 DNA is TGTGCCAGCAGTCCGGGCCTTGGTTCACCCCTCCACTTT.

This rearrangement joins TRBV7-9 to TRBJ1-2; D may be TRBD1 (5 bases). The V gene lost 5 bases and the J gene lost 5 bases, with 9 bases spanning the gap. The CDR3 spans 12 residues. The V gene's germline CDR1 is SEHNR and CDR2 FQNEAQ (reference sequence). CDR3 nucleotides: TGTGCCAGCAGCCCGGACACTTATGGCTACACCTTC. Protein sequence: CASSPDTYGYTF.

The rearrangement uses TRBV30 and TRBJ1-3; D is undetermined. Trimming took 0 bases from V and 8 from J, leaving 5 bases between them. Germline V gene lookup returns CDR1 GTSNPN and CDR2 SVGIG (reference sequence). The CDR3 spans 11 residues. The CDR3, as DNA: TGTGCCTGGAGTGTACTGGACACCATATATTTT. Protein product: CAWSVLDTIYF.

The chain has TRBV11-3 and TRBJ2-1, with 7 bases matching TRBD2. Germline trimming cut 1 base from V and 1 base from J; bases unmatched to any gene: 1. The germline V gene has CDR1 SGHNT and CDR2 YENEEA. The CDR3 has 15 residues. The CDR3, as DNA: TGTGCCAGCAGCTTAGTGGGAGGGTCCTACAATGAGCAGTTCTTC. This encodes CASSLVGGSYNEQFF.

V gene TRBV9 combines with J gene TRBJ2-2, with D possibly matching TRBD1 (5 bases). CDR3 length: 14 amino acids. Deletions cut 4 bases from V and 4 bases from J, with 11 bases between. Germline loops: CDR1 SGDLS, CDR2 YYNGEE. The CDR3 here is CASSPRTLTGELFF. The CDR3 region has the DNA TGTGCCAGCAGCCCAAGGACACTCACCGGGGAGCTGTTTTTT.

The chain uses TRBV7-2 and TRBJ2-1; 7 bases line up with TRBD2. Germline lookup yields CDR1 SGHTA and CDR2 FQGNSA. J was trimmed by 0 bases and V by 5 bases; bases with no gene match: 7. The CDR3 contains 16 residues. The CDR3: CASSPTSVSSYNEQFF. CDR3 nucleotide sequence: TGTGCCAGCAGCCCTACTAGCGTGAGCTCCTACAATGAGCAGTTCTTC. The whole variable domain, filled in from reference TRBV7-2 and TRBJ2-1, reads GAGVSQSPSNKVTEKGKDVELRCDPISGHTALYWYRQSLGQGLEFLIYFQGNSAPDKSGLPSDRFSAERTGGSVSTLTIQRTQQEDSAVYLCASSPTSVSSYNEQFFGPGTRLTVL.

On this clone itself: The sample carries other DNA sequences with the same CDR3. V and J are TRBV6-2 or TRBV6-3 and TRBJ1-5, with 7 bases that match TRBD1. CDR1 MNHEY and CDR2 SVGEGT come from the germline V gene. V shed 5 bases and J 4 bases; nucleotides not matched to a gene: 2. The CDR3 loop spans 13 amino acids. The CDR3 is CASSPQGNQPQHF. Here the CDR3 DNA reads TGTGCCAGCAGTCCACAGGGGAATCAGCCCCAGCATTTT.